The T cell receptor beta chain described here comes from a study of cytomegalovirus exposure and HLA in healthy donors. About the study: An earlier analysis found fewer than 120 million unique TCR beta sequences from 200 million or so T cells. Membership in the Caucasian-associated ancestry cluster was found for 75% to 85% of a few hundred genotyped donors.

PCR involved 60 Vbeta and 13 Jbeta primers. Assay used: immunoSEQ multiplex PCR; TCRdb lists only in-frame clones, some missing. Of 95,000 to 110,000 clones in the sample, 60% to 80% are singletons; the top ten hold about 2.3%. To note about this clone: What it recognizes is unknown.

Study findings and constraints: Sequencing likely produced, as an artifact, a cluster of highly shared sequence variants. HLA restriction was apparent for most CMV-associated TCR beta chains in a later analysis.

Material: PBMCs. The sequence was collected from a young man in good health and CMV-seronegative.

In DNA form, the CDR3 reads TGTGCCAGCAGGTTCGGGACAGATGCCAACACTGAAGCTTTCTTT. Its translation: CASRFGTDANTEAFF. The chain recombines TRBV6-5 with TRBJ1-1, with TRBD1 matching 7 bases. CDR3 size: 15 residues. Trimming cost V 6 bases and J 2 bases; bases outside gene matches: 9. Germline lookup yields CDR1 MNHEY and CDR2 SVGAGI.